This passage covers 32 T cell receptor beta chains from one sample sequenced in a study of beta chain features in type 1 diabetes (dated by TCRdb to the late 2010s). The library came from the immunoSEQ multiplex PCR assay. All of the isolated RNA was reverse transcribed with the High Capacity cDNA Reverse Transcription Kit, so expressed TCRB transcripts were sequenced. Sourced from immuneACCESS, this table was stored by TCRdb with only in-frame sequences that have V and J called. A share of the clones is absent; for the studies checked, an unresolved V gene accounts for under half, and the remainder has no known explanation. Recorded for this sample are 450,000 or so clones; 11% of them occurred a single time. Of the sample, roughly 0.046% falls within the top ten clones. Sequencing used naive CD4+ T cells from blood. The sample's cell subset or site label, in plain terms: true naive CD4+ T cells. The origin of the receptors is a young woman in good health.

The rearrangement uses TRBV19 and TRBJ1-1; D is unresolved. Germline loops: CDR1 LNHDA, CDR2 SQIVND (reference sequence). The CDR3 spans 17 residues. V lost 5 bases and J 0 bases, leaving 19 bases between the germline ends. CDR3 sequence: CASSAAKTRSMNTEAFF. DNA for the CDR3: TGTGCCAGTAGTGCTGCCAAGACACGGAGTATGAACACTGAAGCTTTCTTT.

This clone has a count of ten or more. The chain is built from TRBV14 and TRBJ2-7, with a tentative D call TRBD2 (5 bases). V shed 4 bases and J shed 0 bases, with 10 bases lying between them. Germline values: CDR1 SGHDN, CDR2 FVKESK. This CDR3 contains 14 residues. The CDR3 region is CASSLLGSSYEQYV. The CDR3 DNA reads as TGTGCCAGCAGCCTCCTGGGGAGCTCCTACGAGCAGTACGTC.

The chain links TRBV6-6 to TRBJ2-1; D call uncertain. CDR1 is MNHNY, CDR2 SVGAGI, per germline (reference sequence). CDR3 length equals 14 residues. Trimming stripped 2 bases from V and 3 bases from J, with 8 bases between. The CDR3 sequence: CASSYPGRYNEQFF. Here the CDR3 DNA reads TGTGCCAGCAGTTACCCCGGTCGCTACAATGAGCAGTTCTTC.

This sequence joins TRBV10-3 and TRBJ2-5; D gene unclear. Trimming pared 10 bases from V and 1 base from J, leaving 13 bases between. This CDR3 region has 13 residues. The germline gives CDR1 ENHRY, CDR2 SYGVKD. The CDR3 spells CATKRVGQETQYF. The CDR3 nucleotides read TGTGCCACCAAAAGGGTGGGCCAAGAGACCCAGTACTTC.

This clone occurred a few times. The chain combines TRBV7-9 with TRBJ1-2; D is unresolved. The germline CDR1 and CDR2 sequences are SEHNR and FQNEAQ (reference sequence). The V end lost 0 bases, the J end lost 4 bases, and 9 bases lay between the germline ends. This CDR3 is 14 amino acids long. The CDR3 DNA follows: TGTGCCAGCAGCTTAGCAGGCAAAAGCTATGGCTACACCTTC. Amino acid sequence: CASSLAGKSYGYTF. The full variable domain, rest sourced from reference TRBV7-9 and TRBJ1-2, is DTGVSQNPRHKITKRGQNVTFRCDPISEHNRLYWYRQTLGQGPEFLTYFQNEAQLEKSRLLSDRFSAERPKGSFSTLEIQRTEQGDSAMYLCASSLAGKSYGYTFGSGTRLTVV.

This chain joins TRBV20-1 and TRBJ2-1; D uncertain. The CDR3 covers 11 residues. Between the trimmed V and J ends, which lost 5 bases and 7 bases, there was a span of 9 bases. CDR1 and CDR2 from the germline V gene are DFQATT and SNEGSKA (reference sequence). The CDR3 DNA sequence: TGCAGTGCTTACTCCAGGAATGAGCAGTTCTTC. This translates into CSAYSRNEQFF.

The chain joins TRBV30 to TRBJ1-3; the D gene is possibly TRBD1 (5 bases). The CDR3 runs to 14 residues. V lost 3 bases, J lost 4 bases, and 13 bases lay in between. Germline V lookup: CDR1 GTSNPN, CDR2 SVGIG (reference sequence). DNA of the CDR3: TGTGCCTGGAGCCCGGGGACTGGAGGAAACACCATATATTTT. As protein: CAWSPGTGGNTIYF.

This clone has a handful of counts. The chain links TRBV2 to TRBJ2-7; 8 nucleotides line up with TRBD1. V was clipped by 8 bases and J by 2 bases; unmatched bases: 5. The germline V gene encodes CDR1 SNHLY and CDR2 FYNNEI. This CDR3 is 13 amino acids long. CDR3 protein: CASGRGQTYEQYV. In DNA, the CDR3 is TGTGCCAGCGGCAGGGGGCAAACCTACGAGCAGTACGTC.

This clone has a handful of counts. The V call is TRBV7-9, the J call TRBJ2-6, with 9 bases that match TRBD1. Losses at the gene ends were 5 bases for V and 12 bases for J; bases not matched to a gene: 8. Germline V gene sequence: CDR1 SEHNR, CDR2 FQNEAQ (reference sequence). CDR3 length: 14 residues. CDR3 region: CASSRTGAAGVLTF. CDR3 sequence (DNA): TGTGCCAGCAGCAGGACAGGGGCCGCTGGCGTCCTGACTTTC.

The table lists this clone with a few counts. This rearrangement joins TRBV7-9 to TRBJ1-1; tentatively, D is TRBD1 (6 bases). The CDR3 sequence is 14 residues long. Trimming removed 7 bases from V and 3 bases from J, with 15 bases in between. Germline V gives CDR1 SEHNR, CDR2 FQNEAQ (reference sequence). CDR3: CASILGGWDTEAFF. The CDR3 DNA is TGTGCCAGCATCCTAGGGGGATGGGACACTGAAGCTTTCTTT.

The chain uses TRBV7-9 and TRBJ1-1; tentatively, D is TRBD1 (5 bases). The CDR3 spans 15 residues. The germline CDR1 and CDR2 sequences are SEHNR and FQNEAQ (reference sequence). V was pared by 3 bases and J by 7 bases, with 18 bases between. The CDR3 DNA reads as TGTGCCAGCAGCTTCCCCCGACAGACCGGGGATGAAGCTTTCTTT. It encodes CASSFPRQTGDEAFF.

This sequence joins TRBV5-6 and TRBJ2-1, with 9 bases that match TRBD2. CDR3 size: 15 residues. The V segment lost 9 bases and the J segment 7 bases; nucleotides outside the gene matches: 14. Germline CDR1 SGHDT, CDR2 YYEEEE. The CDR3 loop is CATFGLAGKENEQFF. The DNA of the CDR3 is TGTGCCACCTTTGGGCTAGCGGGAAAAGAGAATGAGCAGTTCTTC.

For this clone: The sample contains more than one DNA sequence encoding this CDR3. The chain links TRBV20-1 to TRBJ2-7, with D hard to call. The germline V and J ends were trimmed by 5 bases and 2 bases, with 7 bases remaining between them. Germline CDR1 reads DFQATT; CDR2 reads SNEGSKA (reference sequence). This CDR3 is built from 11 residues. CDR3 sequence: CSASGPYEQYV. The CDR3 DNA follows: TGCAGTGCTTCTGGACCCTACGAGCAGTACGTC.

There are a few counts of this clone. V usage is TRBV6-7 and J usage is TRBJ1-1, with a weak D call TRBD1 (6 bases). TRBV6-7 is given ORF status, its function remaining uncertain. The CDR3 has 13 residues. Trimming stripped 8 bases from V and 0 bases from J, with 10 bases between. The CDR3 bases are TGTGCCAGCCTGGACAGAATGAACACTGAAGCTTTCTTT. This sequence encodes CASLDRMNTEAFF.

The gene calls are TRBV5-1 and TRBJ2-3; D is ambiguous. V lost 4 bases and J lost 4, with 4 bases in between. Germline CDR1 reads SGHRS; CDR2 reads YFSETQ. This CDR3 is 11 amino acids long. The CDR3 sequence is CASSGSDTQYF. Here the CDR3 DNA reads TGCGCCAGCAGCGGTTCAGATACGCAGTATTTT.

This clone has more than one count but fewer than ten. The chain couples TRBV9 to TRBJ2-1, with D maybe TRBD1 (5 bases). Germline V gives CDR1 SGDLS, CDR2 YYNGEE. Deletions cut 2 bases from V and 7 bases from J, with 7 bases between. The CDR3 extends over 12 amino acids. The CDR3 DNA follows: TGTGCCAGCAGCGTTCAGGGTAATGAGCAGTTCTTC. Its translation: CASSVQGNEQFF.

This CDR3 reads CASGSGNTGELFF. Here the CDR3 DNA reads TGTGCCAGCGGTAGCGGGAACACCGGGGAGCTGTTTTTT. The chain uses TRBV9 and TRBJ2-2, with a possible D match to TRBD2 (6 bases). Trimming took off 7 bases at V and 1 base at J, with 8 bases between the two ends. The germline V gene encodes CDR1 SGDLS and CDR2 YYNGEE. The CDR3 sequence is 13 residues long.

This clone was observed a few times. V is TRBV28 and J is TRBJ1-1, with D uncertain. Per germline, CDR1 MDHEN and CDR2 SYDVKM. CDR3 length: 11 amino acids. Trimming took off 3 bases at V and 10 bases at J, with 9 bases between the two ends. The CDR3 coding sequence is TGTGCCAGCAGTTTTTACGGTGTAGCTTTCTTT. It specifies CASSFYGVAFF. Looking up the rest from reference TRBV28 and TRBJ1-1 gives the full variable domain: DVKVTQSSRYLVKRTGEKVFLECVQDMDHENMFWYRQDPGLGLRLIYFSYDVKMKEKGDIPEGYSVSREKKERFSLILESASTNQTSMYLCASSFYGVAFFGQGTRLTVV.

This clone was counted only a few times. The gene calls are TRBV5-1 and TRBJ1-4; no clear D gene. V lost 4 bases and J 11 bases, leaving 12 bases between the germline ends. Germline values: CDR1 SGHRS, CDR2 YFSETQ. The CDR3 runs to 12 residues. This chain's CDR3 is CASSTFGRKLFF. CDR3 coding DNA: TGCGCCAGCAGCACCTTTGGGAGGAAACTGTTTTTT.

This sequence joins TRBV11-3 and TRBJ2-3; 7 bases map to TRBD1. Trimming took 5 bases from V and 0 from J; bases not matched to a gene: 20. Germline CDR1 reads SGHNT; CDR2 reads YENEEA. The CDR3 has 20 residues. CDR3 nucleotide sequence: TGTGCCAGCAGCACCCCCGCTACCGAAAAAACAGGGGACAGCACAGATACGCAGTATTTT. Translation: CASSTPATEKTGDSTDTQYF.

This sequence joins TRBV5-1 and TRBJ2-4, with D maybe TRBD2 (6 bases). Germline V CDR1 and CDR2: SGHRS, YFSETQ. The CDR3 extends over 13 amino acids. V gave up 2 bases and J gave up 8 bases, with 11 bases separating them. Here the CDR3 reads CASSFDGGDIQYF. DNA of the CDR3: TGCGCCAGCAGCTTTGACGGAGGGGACATTCAGTACTTC. Variable domain in full (rest from reference TRBV5-1 and TRBJ2-4): KAGVTQTPRYLIKTRGQQVTLSCSPISGHRSVSWYQQTPGQGLQFLFEYFSETQRNKGNFPGRFSGRQFSNSRSEMNVSTLELGDSALYLCASSFDGGDIQYFGAGTRLSVL.

The chain carries TRBV5-1 and TRBJ1-1, with D perhaps TRBD1 (6 bases). The CDR3 extends over 15 amino acids. The V and J ends lost 0 bases and 6 bases respectively, with 15 bases between them. Germline CDR1 SGHRS, CDR2 YFSETQ. In DNA form, the CDR3 reads TGCGCCAGCAGCTTGGCTGTAGGGGGATTCCCTGAAGCTTTCTTT. Encoded protein: CASSLAVGGFPEAFF.

The genes are TRBV4-3 and TRBJ2-5; D gene unclear. The germline V and J ends were trimmed by 0 bases and 4 bases, with 12 bases remaining between them. The CDR3 covers 15 residues. From germline, CDR1 is LGHNA and CDR2 YSLEER. In DNA, the CDR3 is TGCGCCAGCAGCCAAGATAGGCTAGTAAGAGAGACCCAGTACTTC. It encodes CASSQDRLVRETQYF.

This clone occurred a few times. The chain recombines TRBV7-9 with TRBJ2-3, with TRBD2 identical over 8 bases. The V segment lost 1 base and the J segment 5 bases; nucleotides outside the gene matches: 5. Germline assignment: CDR1 SEHNR and CDR2 FQNEAQ (reference sequence). The CDR3 has 15 residues. The CDR3 sequence is CASSLGGGPGDTQYF. CDR3 DNA: TGTGCCAGCAGCTTAGGCGGGGGGCCTGGAGATACGCAGTATTTT.

This clone came up a few times. The chain is built from TRBV7-7 and TRBJ2-5, with D perhaps matching TRBD1 (6 bases). Germline assignment: CDR1 SSHAT and CDR2 FNYEAQ (reference sequence). V lost 1 base, J lost 5 bases, and 14 bases lay in between. CDR3 length: 15 residues. CDR3 in DNA: TGTGCCAGCAGCTTAGGGACAGCCCTAGGGGAGACCCAGTACTTC. Its translation is CASSLGTALGETQYF.

This clone was recorded a few times. The chain is built from TRBV5-1 and TRBJ2-5; no definite D call. The germline V gene encodes CDR1 SGHRS and CDR2 YFSETQ. The CDR3 has 14 residues. Trimming shortened V by 4 bases and J by 2 bases, and 12 bases separated the two germline ends. This chain's CDR3 is CASSPDRLQETQYF. In DNA form, the CDR3 reads TGCGCCAGCAGCCCGGATAGGTTGCAAGAGACCCAGTACTTC.

The CDR3 DNA follows: TGTGCCAGCAGTCCCGGGGCCAACGTCCTGACTTTC. Translation gives CASSPGANVLTF. The rearrangement uses TRBV7-9 and TRBJ2-6; no firm D call. CDR3 size: 12 residues. Germline assignment: CDR1 SEHNR and CDR2 FQNEAQ (reference sequence). Trimming shortened V by 6 bases and J by 4 bases, and 4 bases separated the two germline ends. Drawing the rest from reference TRBV7-9 and TRBJ2-6, the complete variable domain is DTGVSQNPRHKITKRGQNVTFRCDPISEHNRLYWYRQTLGQGPEFLTYFQNEAQLEKSRLLSDRFSAERPKGSFSTLEIQRTEQGDSAMYLCASSPGANVLTFGAGSRLTVL.

V is TRBV30 and J is TRBJ2-3, with no clear D. Trimming removed 3 bases at V and 0 bases at J, with 10 bases between. The CDR3 extends over 14 amino acids. Per the germline V gene, CDR1 is GTSNPN and CDR2 is SVGIG (reference sequence). The CDR3 DNA reads as TGTGCCTGGAGGGCAGCTCCGAGCACAGATACGCAGTATTTT. Translating gives CAWRAAPSTDTQYF.

This clone was counted between two and nine times. The genes are TRBV7-9 and TRBJ2-1; no clear D. V was cut by 2 bases and J by 7 bases, with 3 bases left in between. This CDR3 contains 11 residues. The germline V gene has CDR1 SEHNR and CDR2 FQNEAQ (reference sequence). CDR3 DNA sequence: TGTGCCAGCAGCTTATTAAATGAGCAGTTCTTC. Its translation is CASSLLNEQFF.

In this sample, this clone turned up a few times. The V call is TRBV7-2, the J call TRBJ2-7, with 13 bases matching TRBD2. The CDR3 covers 15 residues. The germline gives CDR1 SGHTA, CDR2 FQGNSA. Germline trimming cut 5 bases from V and 2 bases from J; bases unmatched to any gene: 3. The CDR3 sequence: CASSRLAGGAYEQYV. As DNA, the CDR3 is TGTGCCAGCAGCCGACTAGCGGGGGGAGCCTACGAGCAGTACGTC.

This clone was picked up a small number of times. The chain carries TRBV19 and TRBJ2-5; D may be TRBD2 (6 bases). Germline CDR1 reads LNHDA; CDR2 reads SQIVND (reference sequence). This CDR3 is built from 15 residues. V lost 5 bases and J lost 2, with 15 bases in between. CDR3 in DNA: TGTGCCAGTAGTTACCCGGGCGGAGGGCAAGAGACCCAGTACTTC. It is translated as CASSYPGGGQETQYF.

The chain couples TRBV6-5 to TRBJ2-7; D may be TRBD2 (6 bases). Germline CDR1 is MNHEY and CDR2 is SVGAGI. V was clipped by 7 bases and J by 2 bases, with 15 bases between them. The CDR3 runs 14 residues. CDR3 sequence (DNA): TGTGCCAGCACTCCCGCCGGAGGGACCTACGAGCAGTACTTC. It is translated as CASTPAGGTYEQYF.